Below are 16 T cell receptor beta chains sequenced from a single sample in a study of identical twins. TCRdb used MiXCR to reprocess the 5' RACE reads, holding one entry per CDR3 protein. The data hold around 530,000 distinct CDR3 sequences, with 12% to 15% observed a single time. The data also belong to a second study, concerning yellow fever vaccine responses in identical twins.

Material for sequencing was CD4+ T cells sorted from blood. The receptors were sampled from a woman aged 18 to 35 in good health.

This clonotype was detected once. V gene TRBV11-3 combines with J gene TRBJ2-1, with 11 bases identical to TRBD2. J was trimmed by 8 bases and V by 5 bases; bases with no gene match: 11. Germline assignment: CDR1 SGHNT and CDR2 YENEEA. This CDR3 has 16 residues. CDR3 sequence reads: CASSGSTSGSRDEQFF. The CDR3 region has the DNA TGTGCCAGCAGCGGCTCCACTAGCGGGAGTAGGGATGAGCAGTTCTTC.

The chain couples TRBV29-1 to TRBJ1-1; 8 positions agree with TRBD1. This CDR3 spans 12 amino acids. Per the germline V gene, CDR1 is SQVTM and CDR2 is ANQGSEA. With 6 bases clipped from V and 4 bases from J, the junction kept 4 bases outside the gene matches. The CDR3, as DNA: TGCAGCGTCCGGACAGGGTTCACTGAAGCTTTCTTT. As protein: CSVRTGFTEAFF.

This clonotype has more than one count but fewer than ten. The gene calls are TRBV7-8 and TRBJ2-3; D possibly matches TRBD1 or TRBD2 (5 bases each). Germline V gene sequence: CDR1 SGHVS, CDR2 FQNEAQ. Trimming cost V 5 bases and J 2 bases, with 14 bases left between them. The CDR3 extends over 15 amino acids. The CDR3 protein is CASSGGWGTTDTQYF. The CDR3 DNA is TGTGCCAGCAGCGGTGGTTGGGGGACCACAGATACGCAGTATTTT. The complete variable domain, with remaining parts taken from reference TRBV7-8 and TRBJ2-3, reads GAGVSQSPRYKVAKRGQDVALRCDPISGHVSLFWYQQALGQGPEFLTYFQNEAQLDKSGLPSDRFFAERPEGSVSTLKIQRTQQEDSAVYLCASSGGWGTTDTQYFGPGTRLTVL.

There are many counts of this clonotype. The rearrangement uses TRBV6-1 and TRBJ1-5; D is unclear. V lost 0 bases and J lost 2, with 5 bases in between. The CDR3 has 14 residues. Germline CDR1 reads MNHNS; CDR2 reads SASEGT. CDR3: CASSEALGNQPQHF. Here the CDR3 DNA reads TGTGCCAGCAGTGAAGCGCTGGGCAATCAGCCCCAGCATTTT.

This clonotype appeared a few times. The CDR3 DNA is TGCGCCAGCAGCATGACAGGGGGCCCAGATACGCAGTATTTT. It codes for CASSMTGGPDTQYF. This chain links TRBV5-1 with TRBJ2-3, with 10 bases lining up with TRBD1. After removal of 4 bases from V and 4 bases from J, the junction contained 3 bases not matched to a gene. Germline V lookup: CDR1 SGHRS, CDR2 YFSETQ. This CDR3 contains 14 residues. The full variable domain, its missing parts supplied by reference TRBV5-1 and TRBJ2-3, is KAGVTQTPRYLIKTRGQQVTLSCSPISGHRSVSWYQQTPGQGLQFLFEYFSETQRNKGNFPGRFSGRQFSNSRSEMNVSTLELGDSALYLCASSMTGGPDTQYFGPGTRLTVL.

V and J are TRBV4-1 and TRBJ2-7; D is unresolved. Germline assignment: CDR1 MGHRA and CDR2 YSYEKL. Trimming removed 0 bases from V and 4 bases from J, with 16 bases in between. The CDR3 extends over 16 amino acids. CDR3 amino acids: CASSQETLPLTYEQYF. In DNA, the CDR3 is TGCGCCAGCAGCCAAGAAACCCTCCCTCTAACGTACGAGCAGTACTTC.

The rearrangement links TRBV29-1 to TRBJ1-5; weak D call: TRBD1 (5 bases). Germline CDR1 is SQVTM and CDR2 is ANQGSEA. The CDR3 length is 14 residues. Trimming shortened V by 6 bases and J by 0 bases, and 12 bases separated the two germline ends. For the CDR3, the DNA is TGCAGCGTAGGGGTCCAGGATAGCAATCAGCCCCAGCATTTT. Residues: CSVGVQDSNQPQHF. Supplemented by reference TRBV29-1 and TRBJ1-5, the full variable domain reads SAVISQKPSRDICQRGTSLTIQCQVDSQVTMMFWYRQQPGQSLTLIATANQGSEATYESGFVIDKFPISRPNLTFSTLTVSNMSPEDSSIYLCSVGVQDSNQPQHFGDGTRLSIL.

This clonotype was counted a few times. This chain connects TRBV24-1 to TRBJ2-1; no reliable D call. The CDR3 spans 16 residues. Trimming cost V 3 bases and J 8 bases, with 19 bases left between them. The germline gives CDR1 KGHDR, CDR2 SFDVKD. The CDR3: CATSDAGRGMTYEQFF. CDR3 DNA: TGTGCCACCAGTGATGCCGGGCGTGGAATGACATATGAGCAGTTCTTC.

This chain connects TRBV29-1 to TRBJ1-1; 10 bases agree with TRBD1. Germline values: CDR1 SQVTM, CDR2 ANQGSEA. Unmatched junction bases numbered 4, after V lost 6 bases and J lost 6 bases. The CDR3 loop spans 12 amino acids. The CDR3 DNA reads as TGCAGCGTCCAAGGGACAGGGGCTGAAGCTTTCTTT. Its protein product is CSVQGTGAEAFF.

The CDR3 spells CASSPTVETSAYGYTF. The DNA of the CDR3 is TGTGCCAGCAGCCCAACGGTCGAAACCTCCGCCTATGGCTACACCTTC. The J gene is TRBJ1-2, the V gene TRBV7-9; D is unresolved. The CDR3 is made up of 16 amino acids. The germline V and J ends were trimmed by 5 bases and 4 bases, with 20 bases remaining between them. Germline CDR1 and CDR2: SEHNR and FQNEAQ (reference sequence).

This clonotype was detected only a few times. The chain employs TRBV11-2 and TRBJ2-7; D unclear. The germline V gene encodes CDR1 SGHAT and CDR2 FQNNGV. The CDR3 is made up of 14 amino acids. The V gene lost 5 bases and the J gene lost 2 bases, with 13 bases spanning the gap. CDR3 region: CASSPTGPPYEQYF. The CDR3, as DNA: TGTGCCAGCAGCCCTACCGGGCCCCCCTACGAGCAGTACTTC.

This clonotype was observed a few times. CDR3: CASSPRLGDEKLFF. The CDR3 DNA sequence: TGCGCCAGCAGCCCCCGACTGGGTGATGAAAAACTGTTTTTT. The chain couples TRBV5-1 to TRBJ1-4; no firm D call. CDR1 is SGHRS, CDR2 YFSETQ, per germline. The ends were cut back, 4 bases at V and 6 bases at J, with 13 bases in the middle. The CDR3 covers 14 residues.

This chain connects TRBV6-6 to TRBJ2-5; TRBD1 aligns across 8 bases. This CDR3 comprises 14 residues. The V and J ends lost 7 bases and 3 bases, in that order; junction bases with no gene match: 7. Germline CDR1 is MNHNY and CDR2 is SVGAGI (reference sequence). The CDR3 loop reads CASNDRGGEETQYF. DNA for the CDR3: TGTGCCAGCAACGACAGGGGCGGGGAAGAGACCCAGTACTTC.

This chain joins TRBV20-1 and TRBJ2-3; D not certain. Per the germline V gene, CDR1 is DFQATT and CDR2 is SNEGSKA (reference sequence). CDR3 length equals 12 residues. The germline V and J ends were trimmed by 6 bases and 2 bases, with 9 bases remaining between them. The CDR3 DNA follows: TGCAGTGCGAAACAGAACACAGATACGCAGTATTTT. Protein sequence: CSAKQNTDTQYF.

This clonotype has just a few counts. The V gene is TRBV28, the J gene TRBJ1-1; no clear D gene. Germline lookup yields CDR1 MDHEN and CDR2 SYDVKM. This CDR3 comprises 14 residues. The germline V and J ends were trimmed by 5 bases and 0 bases, with 10 bases remaining between them. CDR3 protein: CASSKTALNTEAFF. CDR3 bases: TGTGCCAGCAGTAAAACAGCTTTGAACACTGAAGCTTTCTTT.

The chain links TRBV10-3 to TRBJ1-1, with 8 bases that match TRBD1. This CDR3 comprises 16 residues. V shed 3 bases and J 1 base; nucleotides not matched to a gene: 7. Looked up from germline, CDR1 is ENHRY and CDR2 is SYGVKD. CDR3 DNA: TGTGCCATCAGTGACAAGACAGGGGTGGAGAACACTGAAGCTTTCTTT. Translated, it gives CAISDKTGVENTEAFF.